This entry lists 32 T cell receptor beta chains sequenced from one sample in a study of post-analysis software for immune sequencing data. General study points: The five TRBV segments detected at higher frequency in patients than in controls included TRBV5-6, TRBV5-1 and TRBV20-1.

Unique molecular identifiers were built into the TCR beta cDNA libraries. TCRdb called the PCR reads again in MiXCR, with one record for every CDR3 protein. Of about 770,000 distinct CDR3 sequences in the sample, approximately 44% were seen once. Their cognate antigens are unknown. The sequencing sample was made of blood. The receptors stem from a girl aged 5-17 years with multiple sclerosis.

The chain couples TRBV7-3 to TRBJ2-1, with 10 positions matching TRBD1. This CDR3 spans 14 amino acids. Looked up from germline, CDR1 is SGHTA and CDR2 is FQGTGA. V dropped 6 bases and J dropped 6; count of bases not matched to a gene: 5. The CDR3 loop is CASSDRGRSNEQFF. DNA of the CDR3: TGTGCCAGCAGTGACAGGGGGCGGAGCAATGAGCAGTTCTTC. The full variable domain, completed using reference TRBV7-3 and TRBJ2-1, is GAGVSQTPSNKVTEKGKYVELRCDPISGHTALYWYRQSLGQGPEFLIYFQGTGAADDSGLPNDRFFAVRPEGSVSTLKIQRTERGDSAVYLCASSDRGRSNEQFFGPGTRLTVL.

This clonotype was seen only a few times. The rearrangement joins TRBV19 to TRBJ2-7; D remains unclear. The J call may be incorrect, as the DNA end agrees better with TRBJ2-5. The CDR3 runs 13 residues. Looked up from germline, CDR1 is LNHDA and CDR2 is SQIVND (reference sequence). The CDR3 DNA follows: TGTGCCAGTAGTATTCAGCGCAGAGAGACCCAGTACTTC. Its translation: CASSIQRRETQYF.

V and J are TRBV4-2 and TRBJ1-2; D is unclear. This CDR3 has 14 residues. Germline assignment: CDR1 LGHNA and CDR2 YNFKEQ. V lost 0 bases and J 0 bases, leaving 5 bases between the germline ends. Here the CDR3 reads CASSQEQANYGYTF. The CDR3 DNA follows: TGTGCCAGCAGCCAAGAACAAGCTAACTATGGCTACACCTTC.

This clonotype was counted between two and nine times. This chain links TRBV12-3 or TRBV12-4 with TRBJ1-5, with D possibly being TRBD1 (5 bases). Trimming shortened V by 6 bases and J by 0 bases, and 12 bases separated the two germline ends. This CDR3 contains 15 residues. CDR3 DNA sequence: TGTGCCAGCAGGCGAAGGGGTTATAGCAATCAGCCCCAGCATTTT. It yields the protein CASRRRGYSNQPQHF.

The CDR3 loop is CASSPSDPREAYEQYF. CDR3 DNA sequence: TGTGCCAGCAGCCCCTCCGATCCGCGGGAGGCTTACGAGCAGTACTTC. The chain links TRBV13 to TRBJ2-7, with 8 bases lining up with TRBD2. CDR1 and CDR2 (germline): PRHDT, FYEKMQ (reference sequence). The V and J ends lost 5 bases and 4 bases, in that order; junction bases with no gene match: 13. This CDR3 region has 16 residues. The full variable domain, with the rest looked up from reference TRBV13 and TRBJ2-7, is AAGVIQSPRHLIKEKRETATLKCYPIPRHDTVYWYQQGPGQDPQFLISFYEKMQSDKGSIPDRFSAQQFSDYHSELNMSSLELGDSALYFCASSPSDPREAYEQYFGPGTRLTVT.

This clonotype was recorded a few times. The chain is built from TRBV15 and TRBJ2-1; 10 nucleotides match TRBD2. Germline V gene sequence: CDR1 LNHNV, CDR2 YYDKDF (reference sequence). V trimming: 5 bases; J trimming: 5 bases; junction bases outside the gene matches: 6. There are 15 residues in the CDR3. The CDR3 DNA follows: TGTGCCACCAGCCCACTAGCGGGATCTCACAATGAGCAGTTCTTC. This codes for CATSPLAGSHNEQFF. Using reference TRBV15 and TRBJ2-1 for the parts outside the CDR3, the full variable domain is DAMVIQNPRYQVTQFGKPVTLSCSQTLNHNVMYWYQQKSSQAPKLLFHYYDKDFNNEADTPDNFQSRRPNTSFCFLDIRSPGLGDTAMYLCATSPLAGSHNEQFFGPGTRLTVL.

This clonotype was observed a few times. CDR3 coding DNA: TGTGCCAGCAGCCAAGATACAGGTGATACGCAGTATTTT. It yields the protein CASSQDTGDTQYF. The rearrangement links TRBV4-2 to TRBJ2-3; TRBD1 is a possible D gene (5 bases). The CDR3 extends over 13 amino acids. Germline V gene sequence: CDR1 LGHNA, CDR2 YNFKEQ. V was shortened by 0 bases and J by 6 bases, with 7 bases between the two germline ends.

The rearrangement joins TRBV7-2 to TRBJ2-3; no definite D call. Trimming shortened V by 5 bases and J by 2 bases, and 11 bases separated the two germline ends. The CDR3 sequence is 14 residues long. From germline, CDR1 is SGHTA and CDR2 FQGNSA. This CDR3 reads CASSPVKTTDTQYF. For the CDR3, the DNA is TGTGCCAGCAGCCCAGTTAAGACCACAGATACGCAGTATTTT.

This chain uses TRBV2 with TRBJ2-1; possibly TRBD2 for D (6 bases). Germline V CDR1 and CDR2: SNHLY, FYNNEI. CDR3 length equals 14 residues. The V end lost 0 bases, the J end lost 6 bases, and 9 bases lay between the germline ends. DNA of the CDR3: TGTGCCAGCAGTGAAGCGGGACTTATCAATGAGCAGTTCTTC. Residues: CASSEAGLINEQFF.

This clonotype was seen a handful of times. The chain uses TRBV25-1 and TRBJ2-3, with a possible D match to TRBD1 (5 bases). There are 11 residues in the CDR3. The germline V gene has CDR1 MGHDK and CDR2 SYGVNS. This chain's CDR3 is CAASTGDTQYF. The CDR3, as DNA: TGTGCAGCCTCAACAGGAGATACGCAGTATTTT.

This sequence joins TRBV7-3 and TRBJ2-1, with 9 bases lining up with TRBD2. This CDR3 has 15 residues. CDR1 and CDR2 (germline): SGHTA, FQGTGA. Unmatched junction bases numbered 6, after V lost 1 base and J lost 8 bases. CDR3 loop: CASSLSGRAGDEQFF. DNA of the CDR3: TGTGCCAGCAGCTTAAGCGGGAGGGCCGGGGATGAGCAGTTCTTC.

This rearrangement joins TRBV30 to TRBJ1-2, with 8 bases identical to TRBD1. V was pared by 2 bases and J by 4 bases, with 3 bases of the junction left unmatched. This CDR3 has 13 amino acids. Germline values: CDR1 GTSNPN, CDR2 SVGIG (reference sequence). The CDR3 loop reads CAWSLGQGYGYTF. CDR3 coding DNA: TGTGCCTGGAGTCTCGGACAGGGCTATGGCTACACCTTC.

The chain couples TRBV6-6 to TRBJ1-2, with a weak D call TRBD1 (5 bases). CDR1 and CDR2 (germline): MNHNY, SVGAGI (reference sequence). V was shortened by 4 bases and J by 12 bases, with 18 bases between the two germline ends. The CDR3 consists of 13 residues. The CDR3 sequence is CASSLVAVVGDTF. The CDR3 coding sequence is TGTGCCAGCAGTTTAGTTGCGGTAGTGGGGGACACCTTC.

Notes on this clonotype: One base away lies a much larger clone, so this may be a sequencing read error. The CDR3 coding sequence is TGCGCCAGCAGCCAAGATGGGGCTAGCGGGTACAATGAGCAGTTCTTC. Amino acids: CASSQDGASGYNEQFF. The rearrangement joins TRBV4-1 to TRBJ2-1; 8 bases agree with TRBD2. V lost 0 bases to trimming and J lost 4 bases; unmatched junction nucleotides: 5. The CDR3 is 16 residues long. Germline assignment: CDR1 MGHRA and CDR2 YSYEKL.

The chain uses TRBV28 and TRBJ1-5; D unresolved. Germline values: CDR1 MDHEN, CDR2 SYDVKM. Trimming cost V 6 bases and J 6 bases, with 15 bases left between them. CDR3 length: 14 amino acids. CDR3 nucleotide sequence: TGTGCCAGCAGACCTATCGACGGGGTTCAGCCCCAGCATTTT. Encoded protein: CASRPIDGVQPQHF.

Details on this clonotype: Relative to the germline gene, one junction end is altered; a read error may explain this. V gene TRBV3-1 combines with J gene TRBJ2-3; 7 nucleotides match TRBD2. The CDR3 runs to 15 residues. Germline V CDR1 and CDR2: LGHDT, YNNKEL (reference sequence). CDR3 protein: CASSQALAVTDTQYF. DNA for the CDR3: TGTGCCAGCAGCCAAGCCCTAGCGGTCACAGATACACAGTATTTT.

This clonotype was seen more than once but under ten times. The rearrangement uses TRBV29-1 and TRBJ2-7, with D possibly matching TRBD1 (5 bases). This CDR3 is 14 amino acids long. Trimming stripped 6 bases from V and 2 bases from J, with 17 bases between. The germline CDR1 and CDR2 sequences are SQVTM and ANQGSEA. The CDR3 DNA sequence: TGCAGCGTGGTAGAGGTTGGGGCAACCTACGAGCAGTACTTC. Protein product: CSVVEVGATYEQYF.

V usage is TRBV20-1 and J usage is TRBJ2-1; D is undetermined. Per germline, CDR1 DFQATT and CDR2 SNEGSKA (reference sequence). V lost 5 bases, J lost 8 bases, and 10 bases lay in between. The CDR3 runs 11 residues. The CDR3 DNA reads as TGCAGTGCTCCTCGCCCGGATGAGCAGTTCTTC. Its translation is CSAPRPDEQFF.

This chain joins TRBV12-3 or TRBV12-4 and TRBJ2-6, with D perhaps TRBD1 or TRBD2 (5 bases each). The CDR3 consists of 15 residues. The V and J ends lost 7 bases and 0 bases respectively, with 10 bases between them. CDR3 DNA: TGTGCCAGCAATGTAGGGACCTCTGGGGCCAACGTCCTGACTTTC. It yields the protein CASNVGTSGANVLTF.

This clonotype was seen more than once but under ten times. This CDR3 is CASSPGEAYNEQFF. The CDR3 nucleotides read TGTGCCAGCAGTCCAGGGGAGGCCTACAATGAGCAGTTCTTC. The chain couples TRBV12-3 or TRBV12-4 to TRBJ2-1; D possibly uses TRBD1 or TRBD2 (6 bases each). The CDR3 has 14 amino acids. With 5 bases removed from V and 2 bases from J, the gap between germline ends came to 10 bases.

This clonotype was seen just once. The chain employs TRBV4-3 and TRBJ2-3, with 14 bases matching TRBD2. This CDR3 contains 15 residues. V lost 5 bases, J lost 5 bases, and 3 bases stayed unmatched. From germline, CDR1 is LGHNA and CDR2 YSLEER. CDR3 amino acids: CASSDGTSGRDTQYF. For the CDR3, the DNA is TGCGCCAGCAGCGACGGGACTAGCGGGAGAGATACGCAGTATTTT.

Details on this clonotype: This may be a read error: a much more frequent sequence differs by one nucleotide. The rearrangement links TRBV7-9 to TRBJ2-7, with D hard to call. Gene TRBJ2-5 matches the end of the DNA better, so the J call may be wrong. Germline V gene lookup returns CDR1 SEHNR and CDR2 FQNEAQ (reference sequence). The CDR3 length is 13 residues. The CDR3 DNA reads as TGTGCCAGCAGCTTAAATTGGGAAGAGACCCAGTACTTC. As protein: CASSLNWEETQYF.

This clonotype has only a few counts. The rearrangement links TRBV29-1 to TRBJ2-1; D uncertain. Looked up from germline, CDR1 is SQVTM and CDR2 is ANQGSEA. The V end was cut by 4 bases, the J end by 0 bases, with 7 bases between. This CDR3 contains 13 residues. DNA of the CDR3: TGCAGCGTTGCAGCGAACTCCTACAATGAGCAGTTCTTC. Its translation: CSVAANSYNEQFF.

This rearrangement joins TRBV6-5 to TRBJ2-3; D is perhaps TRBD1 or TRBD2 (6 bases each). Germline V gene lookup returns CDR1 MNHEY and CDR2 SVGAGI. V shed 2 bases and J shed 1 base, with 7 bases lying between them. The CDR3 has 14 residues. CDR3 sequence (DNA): TGTGCCAGCAGTTACGGGGGGCGCACAGATACGCAGTATTTT. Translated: CASSYGGRTDTQYF.

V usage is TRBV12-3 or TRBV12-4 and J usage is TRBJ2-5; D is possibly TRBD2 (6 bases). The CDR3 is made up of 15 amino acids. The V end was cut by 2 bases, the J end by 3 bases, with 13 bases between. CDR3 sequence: CASSLRRGYKETQYF. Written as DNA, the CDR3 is TGTGCCAGCAGTTTAAGGCGGGGATACAAAGAGACCCAGTACTTC.

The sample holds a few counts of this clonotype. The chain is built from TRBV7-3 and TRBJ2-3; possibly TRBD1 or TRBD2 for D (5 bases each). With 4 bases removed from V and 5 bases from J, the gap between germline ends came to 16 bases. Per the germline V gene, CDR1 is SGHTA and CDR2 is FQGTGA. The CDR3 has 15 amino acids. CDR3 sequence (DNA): TGTGCCAGCAGCTCGACCCGAGAGGGGAGAGATACGCAGTATTTT. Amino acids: CASSSTREGRDTQYF. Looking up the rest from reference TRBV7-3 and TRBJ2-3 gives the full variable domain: GAGVSQTPSNKVTEKGKYVELRCDPISGHTALYWYRQSLGQGPEFLIYFQGTGAADDSGLPNDRFFAVRPEGSVSTLKIQRTERGDSAVYLCASSSTREGRDTQYFGPGTRLTVL.

In nucleotides, the CDR3 is TGTGCCAGCAGTCCCCCCGGAGGGGGAGGCGATGAGCAGTACTTC. This translates into CASSPPGGGGDEQYF. The rearrangement links TRBV28 to TRBJ2-5; D possibly matches TRBD1 or TRBD2 (6 bases each). The CDR3 spans 15 residues. Germline-derived CDR1 and CDR2 are MDHEN and SYDVKM. V shed 5 bases and J shed 11 bases, with 24 bases lying between them.

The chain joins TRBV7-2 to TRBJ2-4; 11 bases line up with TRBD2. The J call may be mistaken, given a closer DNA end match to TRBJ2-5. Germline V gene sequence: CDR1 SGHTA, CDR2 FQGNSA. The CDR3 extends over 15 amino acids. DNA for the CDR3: TGTGCCAGCAGCCACAGGACTAGCGGGTTAGAGACCCAGTACTTC. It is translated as CASSHRTSGLETQYF.

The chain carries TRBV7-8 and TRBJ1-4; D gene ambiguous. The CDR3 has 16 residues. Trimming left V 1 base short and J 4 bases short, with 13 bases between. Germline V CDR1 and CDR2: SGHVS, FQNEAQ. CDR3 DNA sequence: TGTGCCAGCAGCTTAGGGGTTACTAGGGATAATGAAAAACTGTTTTTT. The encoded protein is CASSLGVTRDNEKLFF.

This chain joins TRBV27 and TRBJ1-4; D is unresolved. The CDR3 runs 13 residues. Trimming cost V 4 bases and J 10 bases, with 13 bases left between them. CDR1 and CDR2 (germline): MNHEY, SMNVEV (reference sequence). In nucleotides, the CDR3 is TGTGCCAGCAGTTCCGGGCCCGGAGGAAAACTGTTTTTT. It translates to CASSSGPGGKLFF.

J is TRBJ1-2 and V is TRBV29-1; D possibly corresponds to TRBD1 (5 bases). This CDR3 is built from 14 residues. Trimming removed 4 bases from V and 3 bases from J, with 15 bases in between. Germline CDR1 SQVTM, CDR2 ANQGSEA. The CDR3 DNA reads TGCAGCGTTGCAGGAATGGGAGGGGACTATGGCTACACCTTC. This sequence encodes CSVAGMGGDYGYTF.

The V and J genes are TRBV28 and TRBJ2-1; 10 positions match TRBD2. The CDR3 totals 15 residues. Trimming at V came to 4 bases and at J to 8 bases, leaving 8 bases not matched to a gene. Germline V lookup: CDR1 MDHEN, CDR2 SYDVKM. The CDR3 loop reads CASSSPGTSADEQFF. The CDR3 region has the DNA TGTGCCAGCAGTTCCCCCGGGACTAGCGCTGATGAGCAGTTCTTC. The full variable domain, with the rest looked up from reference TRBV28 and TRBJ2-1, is DVKVTQSSRYLVKRTGEKVFLECVQDMDHENMFWYRQDPGLGLRLIYFSYDVKMKEKGDIPEGYSVSREKKERFSLILESASTNQTSMYLCASSSPGTSADEQFFGPGTRLTVL.